These 12 T cell receptor beta chains were all obtained from the same sample, sequenced in a study of blood T cell repertoires in COVID-19. Using immunoSEQ multiplex PCR, the repertoire was profiled, and TCRdb retains in-frame clones only, with some absent. The sample consists of about 75,000 clones, approximately 90% of them appearing once. The sample taken for sequencing was peripheral blood. Receptors originate from a woman aged 70-85 years with acute or convalescent COVID-19.

This rearrangement joins TRBV6-5 to TRBJ1-1; no reliable D call. Germline V gives CDR1 MNHEY, CDR2 SVGAGI. The CDR3 consists of 12 residues. The ends were cut back, 10 bases at V and 1 base at J, with 10 bases in the middle. Here the CDR3 DNA reads TGTGCCACCAGAACAGCGAACACTGAAGCTTTCTTT. Translated, it gives CATRTANTEAFF.

The chain couples TRBV5-1 to TRBJ2-1; D is perhaps TRBD2 (7 bases). CDR3 length: 15 residues. CDR1 and CDR2 (germline): SGHRS, YFSETQ. Trimming removed 1 base at V and 8 bases at J, with 16 bases between. The CDR3 DNA follows: TGCGCCAGCAGCTTGAGGGCGGGGGCTTTGTATGAGCAGTTCTTC. Its translation: CASSLRAGALYEQFF.

CDR3 residues: CAWSGGETQYF. CDR3 sequence (DNA): TGTGCCTGGAGCGGCGGGGAGACCCAGTACTTC. The chain recombines TRBV30 with TRBJ2-5, with D perhaps TRBD2 (5 bases). Looked up from germline, CDR1 is GTSNPN and CDR2 is SVGIG (reference sequence). V was pared by 3 bases and J by 5 bases, with 7 bases between. The CDR3 sequence is 11 residues long.

V and J are TRBV5-6 and TRBJ2-5, with a weak D call TRBD1 (5 bases). Deletions cut 4 bases from V and 2 bases from J, with 18 bases between. CDR3 length: 16 residues. Germline-derived CDR1 and CDR2 are SGHDT and YYEEEE. The CDR3 region is CASSSSTGAAQETQYF. For the CDR3, the DNA is TGTGCCAGCAGCAGTTCTACTGGGGCAGCTCAAGAGACCCAGTACTTC.

This chain connects TRBV11-3 to TRBJ1-1; the D is unclear. V lost 5 bases and J 7 bases, leaving 14 bases between the germline ends. This CDR3 has 13 amino acids. CDR1 is SGHNT and CDR2 is YENEEA in the germline V gene. This chain's CDR3 is CASSIREDGEAFF. Written as DNA, the CDR3 is TGTGCCAGCAGCATAAGGGAGGACGGTGAAGCTTTCTTT. The full variable domain, its missing parts supplied by reference TRBV11-3 and TRBJ1-1, is EAGVVQSPRYKIIEKKQPVAFWCNPISGHNTLYWYLQNLGQGPELLIRYENEEAVDDSQLPKDRFSAERLKGVDSTLKIQPAELGDSAVYLCASSIREDGEAFFGQGTRLTVV.

The table lists this clone with a count of one. This chain links TRBV6-5 with TRBJ1-4, with no clear D. Germline V CDR1 and CDR2: MNHEY, SVGAGI. The V end lost 6 bases, the J end lost 13 bases, and 21 bases lay between the germline ends. This CDR3 has 14 residues. The CDR3 is CASSFTFGVGGLFF. The CDR3 region has the DNA TGTGCCAGCAGCTTCACTTTCGGGGTAGGAGGACTGTTTTTT.

J is TRBJ1-1 and V is TRBV28, with D maybe TRBD1 (5 bases). The CDR3 totals 16 residues. Looked up from germline, CDR1 is MDHEN and CDR2 is SYDVKM. V gave up 5 bases and J gave up 3 bases, with 19 bases separating them. CDR3 protein: CASSPVEGRRDTEAFF. The CDR3 region has the DNA TGTGCCAGCAGTCCAGTGGAGGGGCGGAGGGACACTGAAGCTTTCTTT.

The V call is TRBV10-3, the J call TRBJ2-3; TRBD1 matches 7 bases. V gave up 11 bases and J gave up 1 base; unmatched junction bases: 6. Per the germline V gene, CDR1 is ENHRY and CDR2 is SYGVKD. The CDR3 is made up of 13 amino acids. The CDR3 nucleotides read TGTGCCGTAACCGGGACAGGCACAGATACGCAGTATTTT. It codes for CAVTGTGTDTQYF.

J is TRBJ1-1 and V is TRBV18; TRBD1 agrees at 7 bases. V shed 6 bases and J 3 bases; nucleotides not matched to a gene: 10. The germline V gene encodes CDR1 KGHSH and CDR2 LQKENI. This CDR3 region has 15 residues. The CDR3 loop is CASSRQGGLDTEAFF. The CDR3 bases are TGTGCCAGCTCTAGACAAGGGGGCTTGGACACTGAAGCTTTCTTT.

V and J are TRBV7-2 and TRBJ1-6, with a weak D call TRBD1 (5 bases). The CDR3 runs to 15 residues. V lost 5 bases to trimming and J lost 5 bases, with 13 bases between them. CDR1 and CDR2 from the germline V gene are SGHTA and FQGNSA. CDR3 nucleotides: TGTGCCAGCAGCGGGGCGCCAGGGAATAATTCACCCCTCCACTTT. Its protein is CASSGAPGNNSPLHF.

V is TRBV6-6 and J is TRBJ2-7; a possible D gene is TRBD2 (6 bases). Germline CDR1 is MNHNY and CDR2 is SVGAGI (reference sequence). This CDR3 spans 11 amino acids. The ends were cut back, 2 bases at V and 9 bases at J, with 8 bases in the middle. CDR3 nucleotides: TGTGCCAGCAGTTACGGGACTTTGCAGTACTTC. Translated: CASSYGTLQYF.

In this sample, this clone turned up once. In DNA form, the CDR3 reads TGTGCTAGTGGTCGACAGATCAATCAGCCCCAGCATTTT. Residues: CASGRQINQPQHF. This chain joins TRBV12-5 and TRBJ1-5, with a weak D call TRBD1 (5 bases). Per the germline V gene, CDR1 is LGHNT and CDR2 is FRNRAP. The CDR3 totals 13 residues. V lost 5 bases and J 3 bases, leaving 8 bases between the germline ends.